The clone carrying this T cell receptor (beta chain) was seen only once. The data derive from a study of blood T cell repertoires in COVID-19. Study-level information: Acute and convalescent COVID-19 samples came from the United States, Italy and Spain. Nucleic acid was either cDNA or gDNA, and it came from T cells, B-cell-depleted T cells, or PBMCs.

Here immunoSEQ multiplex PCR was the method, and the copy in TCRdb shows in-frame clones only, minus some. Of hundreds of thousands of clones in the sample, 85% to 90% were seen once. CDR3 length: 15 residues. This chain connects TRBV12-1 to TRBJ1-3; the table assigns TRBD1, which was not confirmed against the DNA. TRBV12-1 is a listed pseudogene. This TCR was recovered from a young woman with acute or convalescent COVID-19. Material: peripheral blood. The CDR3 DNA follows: TGTGCCAGCATCGCCAACCAGTTCTCTGGAAACACCATATATTTT. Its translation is CASIANQFSGNTIYF.